Reported below is one TCR beta chain. In the original processing: Amplified reference gene primers provided the basis for estimating nucleated cell counts. Method: immunoSEQ multiplex PCR; TCRdb's copy keeps in-frame clones and lacks some. The V and J calls and clone size come from that table; D and trimming were worked out from the DNA. The sample consists of roughly 100,000 clones, 70% to 90% of them appearing once. The germline V gene encodes CDR1 MNHEY and CDR2 SVGAGI. The V end lost 7 bases, the J end lost 12 bases, and 13 bases lay between the germline ends. This CDR3 has 11 amino acids. This sample stems from a study of blood T cell repertoires in COVID-19. Overall study context: Sites in the United States, Italy and Spain provided acute and convalescent COVID-19 samples. PBMCs, B-cell-depleted T cells, or T cells provided the cDNA or gDNA that made up the material.

The chain uses TRBV6-5 and TRBJ2-1, with D maybe TRBD1 (6 bases). Sequencing was performed on peripheral blood. This clonotype was obtained from an elderly woman with acute or convalescent COVID-19. CDR3 in amino acids: CASNVRGGQFF. The CDR3 nucleotides are TGTGCCAGCAATGTCAGGGGTGGGCAGTTCTTC.